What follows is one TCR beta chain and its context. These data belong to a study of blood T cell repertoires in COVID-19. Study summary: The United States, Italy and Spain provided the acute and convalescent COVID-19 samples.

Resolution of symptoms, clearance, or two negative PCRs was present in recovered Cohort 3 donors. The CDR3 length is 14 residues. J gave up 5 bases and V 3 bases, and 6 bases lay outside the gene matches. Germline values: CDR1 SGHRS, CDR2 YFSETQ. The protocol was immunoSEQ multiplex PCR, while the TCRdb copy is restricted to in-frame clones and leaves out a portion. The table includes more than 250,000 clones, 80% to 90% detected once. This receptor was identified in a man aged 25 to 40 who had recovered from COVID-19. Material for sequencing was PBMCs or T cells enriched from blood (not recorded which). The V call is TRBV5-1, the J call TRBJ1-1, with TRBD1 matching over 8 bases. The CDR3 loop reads CASSSGTGVTEAFF. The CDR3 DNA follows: TGCGCCAGCAGCTCCGGGACAGGAGTTACTGAAGCTTTCTTT.